The present TCR beta chain was sequenced within a study of shared clonotypes between healthy human individuals. The data were produced by immunoSEQ multiplex PCR, yet TCRdb's version contains in-frame clones alone and is incomplete. The table lists nearly 1 million clones, roughly 72% of them singletons, with around 1.5% in the top ten. Specimen: memory CD4+ T cells sorted from blood. Subset: CD45RA-negative fraction. This receptor was taken from a man aged 18 to 35 in good health.

The CDR3 DNA sequence: TGTGCCAGCAGCACAACCGGGACAGGCTCCTACGAGCAGTACTTC. This translates into CASSTTGTGSYEQYF. V is TRBV28 and J is TRBJ2-7; 8 bases match TRBD1. Germline V gene lookup returns CDR1 MDHEN and CDR2 SYDVKM. V was clipped by 6 bases and J by 0 bases; unmatched bases: 7. This CDR3 comprises 15 residues.